This is a list of T cell receptor beta chains from one sample in a study of blood T cell repertoires in COVID-19. Profiled with immunoSEQ multiplex PCR; TCRdb holds only in-frame clones, not every one. The table includes roughly 100,000 clones, roughly 81% detected once. The sample was peripheral blood. The receptor set was obtained from a middle-aged man with active or convalescent COVID-19. Both conserved end residues are part of each CDR3. The order of the fields is V gene, J gene, D gene, clone size, CDR3 DNA, CDR3 protein. The D gene is left open where the match is weak. Size is omitted from some rows. Given values are once, few, many or a class for expanded clones.

>TRBV11-3|TRBJ2-5|TRBD2|-
TGTGCCAGCAGCATGGGACTAGCGGGGGGGGAAGAGACCCAGTACTTC
CASSMGLAGGEETQYF
>TRBV3-1/TRBV3-2|TRBJ2-7|-|-
TGTGCCAGCAGCCAATTCGGCAGGGGGGACGAGCAGTACTTC
CASSQFGRGDEQYF
>TRBV18|TRBJ1-1|-|many
TGTGCCAGCTCACCTGGACTGATGAACACTGAAGCTTTCTTT
CASSPGLMNTEAFF
>TRBV24-1|TRBJ2-5|TRBD2|-
TGTGCCACCAGTGACCCGACTAGCGGGGGCCAAGAGACCCAGTACTTC
CATSDPTSGGQETQYF
>TRBV18|TRBJ1-4|-|-
TGTGCCAGCTCACCTCAGGGTTATACTAATGAAAAACTGTTTTTT
CASSPQGYTNEKLFF
>TRBV6-5|TRBJ2-7|-|few
TGTGCCAGCAGCGTACCGGGGGTCTACGAGCAGTACTTC
CASSVPGVYEQYF
>TRBV6-1|TRBJ2-3|-|-
TGTGCCAGCAGTGAACGAGGTCTAGGGGCAGATACGCAGTATTTT
CASSERGLGADTQYF
>TRBV7-2|TRBJ1-4|TRBD1|-
TGTGCCAGCAGCGTGGGACAGGGGAATGAAAAACTGTTTTTT
CASSVGQGNEKLFF
>TRBV9|TRBJ2-5|-|-
TGTGCCAGCAGCGTTGGACTCGAAACCCAAGAGACCCAGTACTTC
CASSVGLETQETQYF
>TRBV14|TRBJ1-6|TRBD1|few
TGTGCCAGCAGCCAAAACAGGGGCACCTATAATTCACCCCTCCACTTT
CASSQNRGTYNSPLHF
>TRBV4-3|TRBJ2-7|-|-
TGCGCCAGCAGCCAAGGGCGGGGCCAGCCCTACGAGCAGTACTTC
CASSQGRGQPYEQYF
>TRBV19|TRBJ2-1|-|-
TGTGCCAGTAGTATAGGGAGGTCCCGCAGCAATGAGCAGTTCTTC
CASSIGRSRSNEQFF
>TRBV6-5|TRBJ1-1|TRBD1|-
TGTGCCAGCAGTTACTCGGGACAGGGGAACACTGAAGCTTTCTTT
CASSYSGQGNTEAFF
>TRBV6-5|TRBJ1-1|TRBD1|-
TGTGCCAGCATTGCGGACAGGGGAGGCACTGAAGCTTTCTTT
CASIADRGGTEAFF
>TRBV3-1/TRBV3-2|TRBJ1-6|TRBD1|-
TGTGCCAGCAGCCTCGGACAGGGTAATTCACCCCTCCACTTT
CASSLGQGNSPLHF
>TRBV29-1|TRBJ2-5|TRBD1|-
TGCAGCTTAGGGGGACAGACCCTCGGGGAGACCCAGTACTTC
CSLGGQTLGETQYF
>TRBV5-1|TRBJ2-7|-|-
TGCGCCAGCAGCCCGTCAGGGTCTAGGGGCTACGAGCAGTACTTC
CASSPSGSRGYEQYF
>TRBV5-6|TRBJ1-3|-|-
TGTGCCTTCCACCAGGGAAATGGAAACACCATATATTTT
CAFHQGNGNTIYF
>TRBV24-1|TRBJ2-3|-|-
TGTGCCACCAGTGGTAGCGGAGACTCACCTAGCACAGATACGCAGTATTTT
CATSGSGDSPSTDTQYF
>TRBV9|TRBJ1-2|-|-
TGTGCCAGCAGCCCCCCCGTTGGGCCCTTTGTTTTTGGCTACACCTTC
CASSPPVGPFVFGYTF
>TRBV19|TRBJ1-1|-|-
TGTGCCAGTAGGCCTGGGACGGGAGGCACTGAAGCTTTCTTT
CASRPGTGGTEAFF
>TRBV11-2|TRBJ2-1|TRBD2|-
TGTGCCAGCAGCCCATCTAGCGGGGTCAATGAGCAGTTCTTC
CASSPSSGVNEQFF
>TRBV7-8|TRBJ1-6|TRBD1|-
TGTGCCAGCAGCTTTTCGAGACAGGGGGGTTCACCCCTCCACTTT
CASSFSRQGGSPLHF
>TRBV7-9|TRBJ2-5|-|-
TGTGCCAGCACCCTCGCCTCTAGCACAAAAGAGACCCAGTACTTC
CASTLASSTKETQYF
>TRBV5-1|TRBJ2-3|TRBD1|-
TGCGCCAGCAGTTGGGGACAGGGTGCCTCCGTAGATACGCAGTATTTT
CASSWGQGASVDTQYF
>TRBV7-7|TRBJ2-5|-|-
TGTGCCAGCAGCTTAGACAGACAAGTTGAGACCCAGTACTTC
CASSLDRQVETQYF
>TRBV27|TRBJ2-7|-|-
TGTGCCAGCAGCCCGACAAACTCCTACGAGCAGTACTTC
CASSPTNSYEQYF